One sample yielded the 16 T cell receptor beta chains listed below, sequenced in a study of blood T cell repertoires in COVID-19 (dated by TCRdb to about 2020). Library prep was done by the immunoSEQ multiplex PCR assay. TCRdb's version of the immuneACCESS table is confined to in-frame rearrangements and falls short of the full clone set. An unresolved V gene accounts for under half of the shortfall where checked; the remainder is of unknown origin. Here the sample has fewer than 50,000 clones; around 82% occur a single time. The top ten hold roughly 45% of the sample. The sequenced material came from peripheral blood. The source of these receptors is a woman older than 75 with active or convalescent COVID-19.

The chain has TRBV6-4 and TRBJ2-3, with D possibly being TRBD2 (5 bases). Trimming left V 3 bases short and J 4 bases short, with 8 bases between. Germline V gene sequence: CDR1 MRHNA, CDR2 SNTAGT. CDR3 size: 13 residues. The CDR3 DNA reads TGTGCCAGCAGTGAAAGAGCGGCAGATACGCAGTATTTT. Its translation is CASSERAADTQYF.

This clone showed up just once. The chain joins TRBV6-2 or TRBV6-3 to TRBJ1-5; D not certain. Germline V gene sequence: CDR1 MNHEY, CDR2 SVGEGT. V was clipped by 5 bases and J by 4 bases, with 12 bases between them. The CDR3 runs to 14 residues. The CDR3 protein is CASSNRDENQPQHF. CDR3 bases: TGTGCCAGCAGTAACCGGGATGAAAATCAGCCCCAGCATTTT.

The chain recombines TRBV3-1 (or the pseudogene TRBV3-2) with TRBJ2-3; TRBD1 is a possible D gene (6 bases). The CDR3 extends over 15 amino acids. Germline CDR1 LGHDT, CDR2 YNNKEL (reference sequence). V lost 1 base to trimming and J lost 0 bases, with 8 bases between them. The CDR3 DNA reads as TGTGCCAGCAGCCAAGGGGGGCTTAGCACAGATACGCAGTATTTT. Translated, it gives CASSQGGLSTDTQYF.

The CDR3 region has the DNA TGTGCCAGCTCCCAATCGTTGGGCAGTAATAATTCACCCCTCCACTTT. Amino acids: CASSQSLGSNNSPLHF. The chain links TRBV9 to TRBJ1-6; D gene uncertain. Germline CDR1 SGDLS, CDR2 YYNGEE. V lost 7 bases to trimming and J lost 5 bases, with 19 bases between them. The length of the CDR3 is 16 residues.

This chain joins TRBV27 and TRBJ2-3; TRBD1 is a possible D gene (6 bases). Germline-derived CDR1 and CDR2 are MNHEY and SMNVEV (reference sequence). This CDR3 has 14 amino acids. V was pared by 4 bases and J by 6 bases, with 14 bases between. CDR3 DNA: TGTGCCAGCAGTTCAATCTTAAGGGGGGATACGCAGTATTTT. It specifies CASSSILRGDTQYF.

The genes are TRBV2 and TRBJ2-7; the match to TRBD1 covers 7 bases. The CDR3 loop spans 14 amino acids. V lost 6 bases and J lost 4; bases outside the gene matches: 9. The V gene's germline CDR1 is SNHLY and CDR2 FYNNEI. In DNA form, the CDR3 reads TGTGCCAGCAGCGCGACAGGGCACGGTTACGAGCAGTACTTC. Protein sequence: CASSATGHGYEQYF.

DNA of the CDR3: TGTGCCTGGACTCAGACAGGAGTCAATCAGCCCCAGCATTTT. It is translated as CAWTQTGVNQPQHF. This chain links TRBV30 with TRBJ1-5; tentatively, D is TRBD1 (6 bases). V was trimmed by 4 bases and J by 3 bases, leaving 13 bases between them. CDR1 GTSNPN and CDR2 SVGIG come from the germline V gene (reference sequence). This CDR3 is built from 14 residues.

This chain connects TRBV6-5 to TRBJ1-1; weak D call: TRBD1 (5 bases). CDR1 MNHEY and CDR2 SVGAGI come from the germline V gene. The CDR3 has 13 amino acids. Trimming stripped 5 bases from V and 2 bases from J, with 9 bases between. CDR3 nucleotide sequence: TGTGCCAGCAGTACACAGGAAAACACTGAAGCTTTCTTT. Translated, it gives CASSTQENTEAFF.

The CDR3 reads CAWRGQVETF. In DNA form, the CDR3 reads TGTGCCTGGAGGGGACAGGTCGAAACCTTC. The chain recombines TRBV30 with TRBJ1-2; TRBD1 aligns across 8 bases. V lost 3 bases and J lost 14; bases outside the gene matches: 5. The CDR3 has 10 amino acids. Germline CDR1 and CDR2: GTSNPN and SVGIG (reference sequence).

This rearrangement joins TRBV30 to TRBJ2-3; D uncertain. Trimming stripped 3 bases from V and 7 bases from J, with 8 bases between. Germline V lookup: CDR1 GTSNPN, CDR2 SVGIG (reference sequence). The CDR3 sequence is 11 residues long. The CDR3 here is CAWSAGNTQYF. CDR3 DNA sequence: TGTGCCTGGAGCGCAGGCAATACGCAGTATTTT. Full variable domain (rest looked up from reference TRBV30 and TRBJ2-3): SQTIHQWPATLVQPVGSPLSLECTVEGTSNPNLYWYRQAAGRGLQLLFYSVGIGQISSEVPQNLSASRPQDRQFILSSKKLLLSDSGFYLCAWSAGNTQYFGPGTRLTVL.

The chain uses TRBV19 and TRBJ1-3, with D hard to call. Germline loops: CDR1 LNHDA, CDR2 SQIVND (reference sequence). The length of the CDR3 is 13 residues. Deletions cut 3 bases from V and 3 bases from J, with 6 bases between. The CDR3 protein is CASSMRRGNTIYF. The CDR3 DNA sequence: TGTGCCAGTAGTATGCGCCGTGGAAACACCATATATTTT.

The chain has TRBV24-1 and TRBJ2-7, with D tentatively TRBD2 (6 bases). The CDR3 covers 15 residues. CDR1 is KGHDR, CDR2 SFDVKD, per germline. V was clipped by 7 bases and J by 3 bases, with 18 bases between them. CDR3 residues: CATSDSRGTVYEQYF. The CDR3 DNA sequence: TGTGCCACCAGCGACTCGCGGGGTACTGTCTACGAGCAGTACTTC.

V is TRBV7-2 and J is TRBJ1-3; possibly TRBD1 for D (6 bases). Trimming removed 1 base at V and 4 bases at J, with 23 bases between. Looked up from germline, CDR1 is SGHTA and CDR2 is FQGNSA. CDR3 length equals 19 residues. The CDR3 DNA is TGTGCCAGCAGCTTAGTACCCCCTAAAGGGGGGGCACGGGGAAACACCATATATTTT. Translating it yields CASSLVPPKGGARGNTIYF.

The genes are TRBV5-6 and TRBJ1-1; unclear D gene. Germline V gene lookup returns CDR1 SGHDT and CDR2 YYEEEE. The CDR3 extends over 11 amino acids. The V end was cut by 1 base, the J end by 7 bases, with 5 bases between. CDR3 DNA: TGTGCCAGCAGCTTGTCGGGTGAAGCTTTCTTT. This translates into CASSLSGEAFF.

This clone was recorded only once. The chain joins TRBV20-1 to TRBJ1-1; D gene ambiguous. The germline gives CDR1 DFQATT, CDR2 SNEGSKA (reference sequence). CDR3 length: 11 residues. V lost 1 base, J lost 10 bases, and 10 bases lay in between. In DNA form, the CDR3 reads TGCAGTGCTAGAGCCGGGAATCGAGCTTTCTTT. It yields the protein CSARAGNRAFF.

The J gene is TRBJ2-3, the V gene TRBV9, with 9 bases that match TRBD2. Looked up from germline, CDR1 is SGDLS and CDR2 is YYNGEE. Germline trimming cut 0 bases from V and 3 bases from J; bases unmatched to any gene: 5. The CDR3 contains 16 residues. This CDR3 reads CASSVEAGGGTDTQYF. The DNA of the CDR3 is TGTGCCAGCAGCGTAGAGGCGGGAGGGGGGACAGATACGCAGTATTTT.